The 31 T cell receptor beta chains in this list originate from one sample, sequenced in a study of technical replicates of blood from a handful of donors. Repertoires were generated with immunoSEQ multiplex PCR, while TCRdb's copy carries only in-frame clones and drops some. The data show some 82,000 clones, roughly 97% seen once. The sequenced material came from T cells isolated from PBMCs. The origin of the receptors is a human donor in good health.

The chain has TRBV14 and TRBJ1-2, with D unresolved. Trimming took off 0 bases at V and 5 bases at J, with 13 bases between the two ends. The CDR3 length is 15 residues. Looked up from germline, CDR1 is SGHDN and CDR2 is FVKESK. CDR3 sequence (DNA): TGTGCCAGCAGCCAAGATGTGACAAGGACTTATGGCTACACCTTC. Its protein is CASSQDVTRTYGYTF.

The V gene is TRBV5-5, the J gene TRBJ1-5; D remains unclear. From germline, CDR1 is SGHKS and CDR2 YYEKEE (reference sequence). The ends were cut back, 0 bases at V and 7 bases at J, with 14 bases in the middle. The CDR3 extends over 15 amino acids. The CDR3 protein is CASSLERQVSQPQHF. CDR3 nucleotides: TGTGCCAGCAGCTTGGAGAGACAAGTCTCACAGCCCCAGCATTTT.

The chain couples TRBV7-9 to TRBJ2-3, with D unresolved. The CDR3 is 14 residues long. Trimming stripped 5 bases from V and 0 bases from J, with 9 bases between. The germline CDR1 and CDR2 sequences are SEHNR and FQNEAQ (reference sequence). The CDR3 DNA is TGTGCCAGCAGCCCTAGAAGAAGCACAGATACGCAGTATTTT. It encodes CASSPRRSTDTQYF.

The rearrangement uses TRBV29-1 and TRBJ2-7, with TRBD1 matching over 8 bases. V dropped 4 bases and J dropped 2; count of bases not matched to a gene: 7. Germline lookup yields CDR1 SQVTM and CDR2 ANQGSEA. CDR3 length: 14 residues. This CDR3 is CSVGGQGRTYEQYF. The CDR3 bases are TGCAGCGTTGGAGGACAGGGTAGGACCTACGAGCAGTACTTC.

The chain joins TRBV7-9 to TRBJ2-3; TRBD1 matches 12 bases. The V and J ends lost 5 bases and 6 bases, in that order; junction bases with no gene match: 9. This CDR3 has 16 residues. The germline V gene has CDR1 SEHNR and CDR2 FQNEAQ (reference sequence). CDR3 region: CASSLGQGARIDTQYF. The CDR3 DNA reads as TGTGCCAGCAGCCTGGGACAGGGGGCACGTATCGATACGCAGTATTTT.

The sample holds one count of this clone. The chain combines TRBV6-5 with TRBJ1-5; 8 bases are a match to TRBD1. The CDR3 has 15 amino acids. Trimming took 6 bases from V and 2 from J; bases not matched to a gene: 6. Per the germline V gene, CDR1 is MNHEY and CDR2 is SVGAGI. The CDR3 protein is CASSLDRAGNQPQHF. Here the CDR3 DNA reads TGTGCCAGCAGCCTGGACAGGGCTGGCAATCAGCCCCAGCATTTT.

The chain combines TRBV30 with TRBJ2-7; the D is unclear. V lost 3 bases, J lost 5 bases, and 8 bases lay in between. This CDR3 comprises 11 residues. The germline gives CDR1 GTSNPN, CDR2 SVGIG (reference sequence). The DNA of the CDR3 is TGTGCCTGGAGACTGTCTGACGAGCAGTACTTC. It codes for CAWRLSDEQYF.

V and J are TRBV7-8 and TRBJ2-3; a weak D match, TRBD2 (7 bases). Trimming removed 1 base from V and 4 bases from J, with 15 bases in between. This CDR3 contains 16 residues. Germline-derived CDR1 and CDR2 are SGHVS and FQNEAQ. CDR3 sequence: CASSLDPGEGADTQYF. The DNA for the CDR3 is TGTGCCAGCAGCTTAGACCCGGGGGAGGGGGCAGATACGCAGTATTTT.

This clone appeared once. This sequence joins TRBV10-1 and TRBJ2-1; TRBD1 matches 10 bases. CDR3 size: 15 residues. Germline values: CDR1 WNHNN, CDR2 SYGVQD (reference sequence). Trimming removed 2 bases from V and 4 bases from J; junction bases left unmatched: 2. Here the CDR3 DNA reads TGCGCCAGCAGTGAGGGACAGGGGGGGTACAATGAGCAGTTCTTC. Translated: CASSEGQGGYNEQFF.

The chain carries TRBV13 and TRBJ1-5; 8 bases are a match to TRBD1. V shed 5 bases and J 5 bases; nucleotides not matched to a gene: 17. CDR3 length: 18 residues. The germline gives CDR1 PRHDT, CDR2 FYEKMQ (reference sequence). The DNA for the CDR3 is TGTGCCAGCAGCCTGGGCGTTTTGGACAGGGAGAAATATCAGCCCCAGCATTTT. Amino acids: CASSLGVLDREKYQPQHF. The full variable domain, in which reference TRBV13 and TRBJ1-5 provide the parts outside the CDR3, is AAGVIQSPRHLIKEKRETATLKCYPIPRHDTVYWYQQGPGQDPQFLISFYEKMQSDKGSIPDRFSAQQFSDYHSELNMSSLELGDSALYFCASSLGVLDREKYQPQHFGDGTRLSIL.

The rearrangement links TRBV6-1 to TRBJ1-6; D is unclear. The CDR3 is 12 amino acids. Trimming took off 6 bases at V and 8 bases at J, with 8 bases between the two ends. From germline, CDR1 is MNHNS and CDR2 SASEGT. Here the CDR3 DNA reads TGTGCCAGCAGACTACTAGATTCACCCCTCCACTTT. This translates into CASRLLDSPLHF.

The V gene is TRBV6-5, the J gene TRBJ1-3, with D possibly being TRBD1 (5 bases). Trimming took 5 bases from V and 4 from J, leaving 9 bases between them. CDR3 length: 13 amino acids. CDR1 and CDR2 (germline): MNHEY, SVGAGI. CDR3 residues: CASSTDTGNTIYF. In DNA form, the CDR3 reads TGTGCCAGCAGTACGGACACCGGAAACACCATATATTTT.

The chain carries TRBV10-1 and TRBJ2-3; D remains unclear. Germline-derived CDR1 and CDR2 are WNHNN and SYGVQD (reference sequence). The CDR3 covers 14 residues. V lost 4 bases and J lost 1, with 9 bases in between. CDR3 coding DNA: TGCGCCAGCAGTGGGGCAGAGCGCACAGATACGCAGTATTTT. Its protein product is CASSGAERTDTQYF.

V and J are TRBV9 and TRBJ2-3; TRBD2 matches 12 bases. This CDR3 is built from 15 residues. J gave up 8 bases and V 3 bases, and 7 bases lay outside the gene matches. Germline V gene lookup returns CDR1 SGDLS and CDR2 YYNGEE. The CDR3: CASSADLAGGSTQYF. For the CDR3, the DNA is TGTGCCAGCAGCGCGGACCTAGCGGGAGGGAGTACGCAGTATTTT.

CDR3 amino acids: CASSASVGYEQYF. The CDR3 DNA reads as TGTGCCAGCAGCGCGAGCGTGGGCTACGAGCAGTACTTC. V is TRBV7-9 and J is TRBJ2-7; no firm D call. Germline CDR1 is SEHNR and CDR2 is FQNEAQ (reference sequence). The CDR3 runs to 13 residues. The V end lost 5 bases, the J end lost 3 bases, and 11 bases lay between the germline ends.

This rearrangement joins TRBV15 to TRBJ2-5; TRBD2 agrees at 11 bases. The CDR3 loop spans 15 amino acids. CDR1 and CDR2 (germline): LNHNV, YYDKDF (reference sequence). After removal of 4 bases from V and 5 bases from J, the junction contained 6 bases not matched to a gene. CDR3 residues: CATSTIAGGPETQYF. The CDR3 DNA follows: TGTGCCACCAGCACGATAGCGGGAGGGCCTGAGACCCAGTACTTC.

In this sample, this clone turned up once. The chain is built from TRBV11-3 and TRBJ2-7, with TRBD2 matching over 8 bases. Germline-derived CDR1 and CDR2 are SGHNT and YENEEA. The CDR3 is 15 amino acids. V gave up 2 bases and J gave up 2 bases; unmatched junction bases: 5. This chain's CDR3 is CASSLSGRPPYEQYF. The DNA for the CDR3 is TGTGCCAGCAGCTTAAGCGGGAGACCCCCCTACGAGCAGTACTTC.

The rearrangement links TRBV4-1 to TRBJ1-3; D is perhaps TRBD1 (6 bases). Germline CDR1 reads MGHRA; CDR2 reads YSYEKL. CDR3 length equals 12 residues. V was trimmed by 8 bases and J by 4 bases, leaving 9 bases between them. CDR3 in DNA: TGCGCCAGCGCAGGGACAGGAAACACCATATATTTT. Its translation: CASAGTGNTIYF.

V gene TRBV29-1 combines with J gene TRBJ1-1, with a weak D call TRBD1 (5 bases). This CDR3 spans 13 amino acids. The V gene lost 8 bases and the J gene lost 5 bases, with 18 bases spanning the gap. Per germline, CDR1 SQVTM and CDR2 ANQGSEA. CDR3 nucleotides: TGCAGCACTTGGGGGGGGGAGAGGACTGAAGCTTTCTTT. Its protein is CSTWGGERTEAFF.

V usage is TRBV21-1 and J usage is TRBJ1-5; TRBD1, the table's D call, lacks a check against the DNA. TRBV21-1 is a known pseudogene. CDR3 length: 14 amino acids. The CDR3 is CASSPGGDCQPQHF. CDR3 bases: TGTGCCAGCAGCCCAGGGGGAGATTGTCAGCCCCAGCATTTT.

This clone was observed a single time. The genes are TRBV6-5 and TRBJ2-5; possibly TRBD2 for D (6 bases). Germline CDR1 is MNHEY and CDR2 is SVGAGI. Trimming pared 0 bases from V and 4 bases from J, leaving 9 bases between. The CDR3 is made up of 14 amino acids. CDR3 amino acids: CASSYSRRVETQYF. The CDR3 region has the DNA TGTGCCAGCAGTTACTCTAGGAGGGTAGAGACCCAGTACTTC.

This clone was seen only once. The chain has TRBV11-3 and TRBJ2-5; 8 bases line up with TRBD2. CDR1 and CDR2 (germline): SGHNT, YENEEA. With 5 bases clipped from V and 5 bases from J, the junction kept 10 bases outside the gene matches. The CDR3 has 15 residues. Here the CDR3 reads CASSPGERGRETQYF. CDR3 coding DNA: TGTGCCAGCAGCCCCGGCGAGCGGGGGCGGGAGACCCAGTACTTC.

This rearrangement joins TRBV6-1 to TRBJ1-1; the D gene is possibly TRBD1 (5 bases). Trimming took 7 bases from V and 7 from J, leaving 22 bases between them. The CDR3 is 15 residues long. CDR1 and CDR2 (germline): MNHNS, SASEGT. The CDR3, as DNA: TGTGCCAGCAATAAAGACAGCCAGTCTCTCAATGAAGCTTTCTTT. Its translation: CASNKDSQSLNEAFF.

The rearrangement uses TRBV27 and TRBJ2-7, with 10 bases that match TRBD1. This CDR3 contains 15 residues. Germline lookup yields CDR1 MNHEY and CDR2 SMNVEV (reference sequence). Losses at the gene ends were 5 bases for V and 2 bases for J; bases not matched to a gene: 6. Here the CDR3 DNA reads TGTGCCAGCAGTCCTGGGACAGGGGTACCCTACGAGCAGTACTTC. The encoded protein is CASSPGTGVPYEQYF.

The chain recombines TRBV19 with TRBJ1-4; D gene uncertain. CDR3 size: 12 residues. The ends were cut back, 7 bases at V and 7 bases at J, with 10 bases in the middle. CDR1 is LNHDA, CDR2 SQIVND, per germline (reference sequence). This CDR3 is CASTGASEKLFF. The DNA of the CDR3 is TGTGCCAGTACCGGCGCTAGTGAAAAACTGTTTTTT. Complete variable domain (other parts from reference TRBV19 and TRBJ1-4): DGGITQSPKYLFRKEGQNVTLSCEQNLNHDAMYWYRQDPGQGLRLIYYSQIVNDFQKGDIAEGYSVSREKKESFPLTVTSAQKNPTAFYLCASTGASEKLFFGSGTQLSVL.

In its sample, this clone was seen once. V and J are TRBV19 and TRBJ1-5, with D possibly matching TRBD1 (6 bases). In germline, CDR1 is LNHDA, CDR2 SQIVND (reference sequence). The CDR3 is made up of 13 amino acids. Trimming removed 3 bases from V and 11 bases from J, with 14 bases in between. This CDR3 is CASSMGGPRAQHF. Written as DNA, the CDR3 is TGTGCCAGTAGTATGGGGGGGCCGCGGGCCCAGCATTTT. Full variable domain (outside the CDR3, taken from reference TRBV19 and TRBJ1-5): DGGITQSPKYLFRKEGQNVTLSCEQNLNHDAMYWYRQDPGQGLRLIYYSQIVNDFQKGDIAEGYSVSREKKESFPLTVTSAQKNPTAFYLCASSMGGPRAQHFGDGTRLSIL.

CDR3 sequence: CASSQELAGYEQYF. CDR3 coding DNA: TGCGCCAGCAGCCAAGAGCTAGCGGGATACGAGCAGTACTTC. The genes are TRBV4-1 and TRBJ2-7; 9 nucleotides agree with TRBD2. This CDR3 is 14 amino acids long. From germline, CDR1 is MGHRA and CDR2 YSYEKL. V lost 0 bases, J lost 4 bases, and 1 base stayed unmatched.

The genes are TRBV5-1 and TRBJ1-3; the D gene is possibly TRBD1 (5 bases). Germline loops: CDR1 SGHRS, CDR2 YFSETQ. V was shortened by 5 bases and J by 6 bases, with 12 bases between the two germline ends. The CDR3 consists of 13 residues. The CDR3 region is CASSSEGPNTIYF. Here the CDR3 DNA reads TGCGCCAGCAGTTCGGAGGGGCCAAACACCATATATTTT.

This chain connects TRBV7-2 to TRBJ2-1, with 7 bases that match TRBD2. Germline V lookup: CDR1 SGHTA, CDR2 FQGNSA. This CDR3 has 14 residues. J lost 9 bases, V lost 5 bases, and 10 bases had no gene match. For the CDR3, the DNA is TGTGCCAGCAGCCGAGGGAGCGGGATCGGTGAGCAGTTCTTC. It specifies CASSRGSGIGEQFF.

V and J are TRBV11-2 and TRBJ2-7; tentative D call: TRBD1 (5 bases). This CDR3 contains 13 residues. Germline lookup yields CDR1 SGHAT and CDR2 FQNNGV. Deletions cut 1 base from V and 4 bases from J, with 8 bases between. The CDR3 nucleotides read TGTGCCAGCAGCTTAGGAACAGGTTACGAGCAGTACTTC. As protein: CASSLGTGYEQYF.

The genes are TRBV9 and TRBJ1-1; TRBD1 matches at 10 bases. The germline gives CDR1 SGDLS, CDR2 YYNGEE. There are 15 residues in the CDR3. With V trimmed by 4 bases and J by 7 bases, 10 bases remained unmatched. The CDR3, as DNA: TGTGCCAGCAGCATCGCCTTGACAGGGGGCGATGAAGCTTTCTTT. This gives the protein CASSIALTGGDEAFF. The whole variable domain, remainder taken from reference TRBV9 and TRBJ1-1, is DSGVTQTPKHLITATGQRVTLRCSPRSGDLSVYWYQQSLDQGLQFLIQYYNGEERAKGNILERFSAQQFPDLHSELNLSSLELGDSALYFCASSIALTGGDEAFFGQGTRLTVV.